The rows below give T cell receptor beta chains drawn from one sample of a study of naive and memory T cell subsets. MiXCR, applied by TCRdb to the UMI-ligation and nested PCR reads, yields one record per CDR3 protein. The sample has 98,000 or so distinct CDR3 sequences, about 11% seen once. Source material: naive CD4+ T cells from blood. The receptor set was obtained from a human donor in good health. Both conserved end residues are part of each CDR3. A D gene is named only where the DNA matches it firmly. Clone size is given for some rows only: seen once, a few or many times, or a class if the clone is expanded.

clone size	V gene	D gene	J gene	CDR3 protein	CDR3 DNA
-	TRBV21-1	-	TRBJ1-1	CASSSHVGIMNTEAFF	TGTGCCAGCAGTTCCCACGTCGGTATCATGAACACTGAAGCTTTCTTT
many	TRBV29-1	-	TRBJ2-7	CSARDQYYEEQYF	TGCAGCGCGAGGGACCAGTACTACGAGGAGCAGTACTTC
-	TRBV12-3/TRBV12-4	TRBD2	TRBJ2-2	CASKLPTGGAGELFF	TGTGCCAGCAAACTTCCTACCGGGGGGGCCGGGGAGCTGTTTTTT
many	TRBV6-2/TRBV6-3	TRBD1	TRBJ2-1	CASSYSESEGAFYNEQFF	TGTGCCAGCAGTTACTCCGAAAGCGAGGGGGCCTTCTACAATGAGCAGTTCTTC
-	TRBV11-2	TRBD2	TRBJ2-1	CASSSRTSGSPNEQFF	TGTGCCAGCAGCTCTCGGACTAGCGGGTCCCCGAATGAGCAGTTCTTC
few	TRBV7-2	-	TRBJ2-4	CASSPDSQTLAKNIQYF	TGTGCCAGCAGCCCCGACAGCCAAACCTTAGCCAAAAACATTCAGTACTTC
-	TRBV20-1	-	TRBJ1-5	CSARGGIGQPQHF	TGCAGTGCTAGAGGGGGGATAGGTCAGCCCCAGCATTTT
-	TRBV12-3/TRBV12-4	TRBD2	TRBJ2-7	CASSQRAGAAYEQYF	TGTGCCAGCAGCCAACGGGCGGGAGCGGCTTACGAGCAGTACTTC
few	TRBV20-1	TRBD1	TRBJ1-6	CSAKRDRDDSPLHF	TGCAGTGCTAAACGGGACAGGGATGACTCACCCCTCCACTTT
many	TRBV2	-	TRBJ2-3	CASGGDRPRTDTQYF	TGTGCCAGCGGGGGAGACAGACCCCGCACAGATACGCAGTATTTT
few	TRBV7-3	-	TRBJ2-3	CASSAPPADTQYF	TGTGCCAGCAGCGCCCCCCCTGCAGATACGCAGTATTTT
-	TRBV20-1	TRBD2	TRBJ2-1	CSAPLAGGPGYYNEQFF	TGCAGTGCCCCCCTAGCGGGAGGGCCGGGCTACTACAATGAGCAGTTCTTC
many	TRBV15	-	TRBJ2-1	CATGSGASYNEQFF	TGTGCCACCGGTAGCGGAGCCTCCTACAATGAGCAGTTCTTC
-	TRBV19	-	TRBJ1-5	CASSNEWASQPQHF	TGTGCCAGTAGTAATGAGTGGGCGAGTCAGCCCCAGCATTTT
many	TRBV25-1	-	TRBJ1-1	CASTPPGPGMNTEAFF	TGTGCCAGCACCCCTCCGGGCCCAGGAATGAACACTGAAGCTTTCTTT
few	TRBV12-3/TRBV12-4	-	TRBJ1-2	CASSYGQSEGYTF	TGTGCCAGCAGTTATGGGCAGTCAGAAGGCTACACCTTC
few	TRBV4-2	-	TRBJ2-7	CASSQARTSSEQYF	TGTGCCAGCAGCCAAGCCCGAACTTCCTCCGAGCAGTACTTC
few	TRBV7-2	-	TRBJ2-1	CASGVRGRYNEQFF	TGTGCCAGTGGGGTACGAGGGAGGTACAATGAGCAGTTCTTC
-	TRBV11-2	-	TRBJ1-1	CASSQTIEAFF	TGTGCCAGCAGCCAAACAATTGAAGCTTTCTTT
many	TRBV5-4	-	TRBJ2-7	CASSSLGTTYEQYF	TGTGCCAGCAGCTCCCTAGGCACGACCTACGAGCAGTACTTC
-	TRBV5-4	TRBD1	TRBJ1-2	CASSSGTGETYGYTF	TGTGCCAGCAGCTCCGGGACAGGGGAAACCTATGGCTACACCTTC
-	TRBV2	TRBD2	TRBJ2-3	CASLFGLAGMSADTQYF	TGTGCCAGCCTGTTCGGACTAGCGGGAATGTCTGCAGATACGCAGTATTTT
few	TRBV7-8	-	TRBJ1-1	CASSLRGSEAFF	TGTGCCAGCAGCCTTAGGGGGAGTGAAGCTTTCTTT
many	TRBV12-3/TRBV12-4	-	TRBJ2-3	CASSSRGRTDTQYF	TGTGCCAGCAGTTCCAGGGGACGCACAGATACGCAGTATTTT
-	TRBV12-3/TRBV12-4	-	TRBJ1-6	CASSPEGRRSPLHF	TGTGCCAGCAGTCCGGAGGGGCGACGTTCACCCCTCCACTTT
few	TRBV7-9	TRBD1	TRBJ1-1	CASSLFGTGGGNTEAFF	TGTGCCAGCAGCTTATTCGGGACAGGGGGCGGTAACACTGAAGCTTTCTTT
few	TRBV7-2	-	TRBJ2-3	CASSLELVYSRDTQYF	TGTGCCAGCAGCTTAGAGTTGGTCTACTCAAGGGATACGCAGTATTTT
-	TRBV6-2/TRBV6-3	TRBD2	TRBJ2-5	CASSRRLAGDQETQYF	TGTGCCAGCAGTAGACGACTAGCGGGAGACCAAGAGACCCAGTACTTC
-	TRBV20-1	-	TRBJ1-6	CSARATGPLHF	TGCAGTGCTAGAGCGACAGGACCCCTCCACTTT
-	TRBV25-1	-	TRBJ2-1	CASSEYENFGEQFF	TGTGCCAGCAGTGAATATGAGAATTTCGGTGAGCAGTTCTTC
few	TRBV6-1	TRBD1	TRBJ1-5	CASSEQGGHNQPQHF	TGTGCCAGCAGTGAACAGGGGGGCCACAATCAGCCCCAGCATTTT
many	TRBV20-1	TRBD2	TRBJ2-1	CSARGLANNEQFF	TGCAGTGCGAGGGGACTAGCGAACAATGAGCAGTTCTTC
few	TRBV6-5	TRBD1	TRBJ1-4	CASSYVGQGEKLFF	TGTGCCAGCAGTTACGTGGGACAGGGAGAAAAACTGTTTTTT
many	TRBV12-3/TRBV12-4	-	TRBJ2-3	CASTGTLVDTQYF	TGTGCCAGCACAGGTACCTTGGTAGATACGCAGTATTTT
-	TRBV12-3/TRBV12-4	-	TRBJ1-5	CASSLLANMGNQPQHF	TGTGCCAGCAGTTTGTTAGCCAATATGGGTAATCAGCCCCAGCATTTT
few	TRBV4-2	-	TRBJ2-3	CASSQVSEDTDTQYF	TGTGCCAGCAGCCAGGTCAGCGAGGACACAGATACGCAGTATTTT
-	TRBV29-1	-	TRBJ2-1	CSVDPLRANEQFF	TGCAGCGTTGACCCCCTACGCGCAAATGAGCAGTTCTTC
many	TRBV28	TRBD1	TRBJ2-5	CASSLDRGETQYF	TGTGCCAGCAGTTTAGACAGGGGCGAGACCCAGTACTTC
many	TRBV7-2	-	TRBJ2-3	CASSVAVRGDTQYF	TGTGCCAGCAGCGTAGCAGTAAGGGGGGATACGCAGTATTTT
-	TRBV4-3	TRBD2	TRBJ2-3	CASSQIASGGIADTQYF	TGCGCCAGCAGCCAGATCGCTAGCGGGGGGATAGCAGATACGCAGTATTTT
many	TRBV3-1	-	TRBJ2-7	CASSHGGYEQYF	TGTGCCAGCAGCCACGGGGGCTACGAGCAGTACTTC
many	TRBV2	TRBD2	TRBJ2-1	CASSYSGVYNEQFF	TGTGCCAGCAGTTATAGCGGGGTCTACAATGAGCAGTTCTTC
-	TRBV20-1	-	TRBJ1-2	CSAEGVNYGYTF	TGCAGTGCTGAGGGTGTTAACTATGGCTACACCTTC
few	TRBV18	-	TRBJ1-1	CASSLAGRNTEAFF	TGTGCCAGCTCACTTGCGGGGAGGAACACTGAAGCTTTCTTT
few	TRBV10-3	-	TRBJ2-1	CAISGRGGDNEQFF	TGTGCCATCAGTGGGAGGGGGGGAGACAATGAGCAGTTCTTC
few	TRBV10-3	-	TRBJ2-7	CAISSSYEQYF	TGTGCCATCAGCAGCTCCTACGAGCAGTACTTC
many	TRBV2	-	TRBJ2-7	CASRGPAVGEQYF	TGTGCCAGCAGGGGCCCAGCGGTCGGGGAGCAGTACTTC
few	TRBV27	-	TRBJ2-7	CASSSGQSYEQYF	TGTGCCAGCAGTTCTGGACAATCCTACGAGCAGTACTTC
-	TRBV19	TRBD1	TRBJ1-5	CASSTTGKSNQPQHF	TGTGCCAGTAGTACGACAGGGAAAAGCAATCAGCCCCAGCATTTT
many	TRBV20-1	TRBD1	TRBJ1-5	CSAEDRGSEPQHF	TGCAGTGCCGAGGACAGGGGGAGTGAGCCCCAGCATTTT
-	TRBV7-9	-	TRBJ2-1	CASSSEPYNEQFF	TGTGCCAGCAGCTCGGAACCTTACAATGAGCAGTTCTTC
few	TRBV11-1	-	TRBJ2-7	CASSLAKNEQYF	TGTGCCAGCAGCTTAGCTAAGAACGAGCAGTACTTC
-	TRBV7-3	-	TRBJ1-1	CASNPTGGVNTEAFF	TGTGCCAGCAACCCTACCGGTGGTGTGAACACTGAAGCTTTCTTT
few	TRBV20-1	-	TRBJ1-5	CSARPNNQPQHF	TGCAGTGCTAGACCTAACAATCAGCCCCAGCATTTT